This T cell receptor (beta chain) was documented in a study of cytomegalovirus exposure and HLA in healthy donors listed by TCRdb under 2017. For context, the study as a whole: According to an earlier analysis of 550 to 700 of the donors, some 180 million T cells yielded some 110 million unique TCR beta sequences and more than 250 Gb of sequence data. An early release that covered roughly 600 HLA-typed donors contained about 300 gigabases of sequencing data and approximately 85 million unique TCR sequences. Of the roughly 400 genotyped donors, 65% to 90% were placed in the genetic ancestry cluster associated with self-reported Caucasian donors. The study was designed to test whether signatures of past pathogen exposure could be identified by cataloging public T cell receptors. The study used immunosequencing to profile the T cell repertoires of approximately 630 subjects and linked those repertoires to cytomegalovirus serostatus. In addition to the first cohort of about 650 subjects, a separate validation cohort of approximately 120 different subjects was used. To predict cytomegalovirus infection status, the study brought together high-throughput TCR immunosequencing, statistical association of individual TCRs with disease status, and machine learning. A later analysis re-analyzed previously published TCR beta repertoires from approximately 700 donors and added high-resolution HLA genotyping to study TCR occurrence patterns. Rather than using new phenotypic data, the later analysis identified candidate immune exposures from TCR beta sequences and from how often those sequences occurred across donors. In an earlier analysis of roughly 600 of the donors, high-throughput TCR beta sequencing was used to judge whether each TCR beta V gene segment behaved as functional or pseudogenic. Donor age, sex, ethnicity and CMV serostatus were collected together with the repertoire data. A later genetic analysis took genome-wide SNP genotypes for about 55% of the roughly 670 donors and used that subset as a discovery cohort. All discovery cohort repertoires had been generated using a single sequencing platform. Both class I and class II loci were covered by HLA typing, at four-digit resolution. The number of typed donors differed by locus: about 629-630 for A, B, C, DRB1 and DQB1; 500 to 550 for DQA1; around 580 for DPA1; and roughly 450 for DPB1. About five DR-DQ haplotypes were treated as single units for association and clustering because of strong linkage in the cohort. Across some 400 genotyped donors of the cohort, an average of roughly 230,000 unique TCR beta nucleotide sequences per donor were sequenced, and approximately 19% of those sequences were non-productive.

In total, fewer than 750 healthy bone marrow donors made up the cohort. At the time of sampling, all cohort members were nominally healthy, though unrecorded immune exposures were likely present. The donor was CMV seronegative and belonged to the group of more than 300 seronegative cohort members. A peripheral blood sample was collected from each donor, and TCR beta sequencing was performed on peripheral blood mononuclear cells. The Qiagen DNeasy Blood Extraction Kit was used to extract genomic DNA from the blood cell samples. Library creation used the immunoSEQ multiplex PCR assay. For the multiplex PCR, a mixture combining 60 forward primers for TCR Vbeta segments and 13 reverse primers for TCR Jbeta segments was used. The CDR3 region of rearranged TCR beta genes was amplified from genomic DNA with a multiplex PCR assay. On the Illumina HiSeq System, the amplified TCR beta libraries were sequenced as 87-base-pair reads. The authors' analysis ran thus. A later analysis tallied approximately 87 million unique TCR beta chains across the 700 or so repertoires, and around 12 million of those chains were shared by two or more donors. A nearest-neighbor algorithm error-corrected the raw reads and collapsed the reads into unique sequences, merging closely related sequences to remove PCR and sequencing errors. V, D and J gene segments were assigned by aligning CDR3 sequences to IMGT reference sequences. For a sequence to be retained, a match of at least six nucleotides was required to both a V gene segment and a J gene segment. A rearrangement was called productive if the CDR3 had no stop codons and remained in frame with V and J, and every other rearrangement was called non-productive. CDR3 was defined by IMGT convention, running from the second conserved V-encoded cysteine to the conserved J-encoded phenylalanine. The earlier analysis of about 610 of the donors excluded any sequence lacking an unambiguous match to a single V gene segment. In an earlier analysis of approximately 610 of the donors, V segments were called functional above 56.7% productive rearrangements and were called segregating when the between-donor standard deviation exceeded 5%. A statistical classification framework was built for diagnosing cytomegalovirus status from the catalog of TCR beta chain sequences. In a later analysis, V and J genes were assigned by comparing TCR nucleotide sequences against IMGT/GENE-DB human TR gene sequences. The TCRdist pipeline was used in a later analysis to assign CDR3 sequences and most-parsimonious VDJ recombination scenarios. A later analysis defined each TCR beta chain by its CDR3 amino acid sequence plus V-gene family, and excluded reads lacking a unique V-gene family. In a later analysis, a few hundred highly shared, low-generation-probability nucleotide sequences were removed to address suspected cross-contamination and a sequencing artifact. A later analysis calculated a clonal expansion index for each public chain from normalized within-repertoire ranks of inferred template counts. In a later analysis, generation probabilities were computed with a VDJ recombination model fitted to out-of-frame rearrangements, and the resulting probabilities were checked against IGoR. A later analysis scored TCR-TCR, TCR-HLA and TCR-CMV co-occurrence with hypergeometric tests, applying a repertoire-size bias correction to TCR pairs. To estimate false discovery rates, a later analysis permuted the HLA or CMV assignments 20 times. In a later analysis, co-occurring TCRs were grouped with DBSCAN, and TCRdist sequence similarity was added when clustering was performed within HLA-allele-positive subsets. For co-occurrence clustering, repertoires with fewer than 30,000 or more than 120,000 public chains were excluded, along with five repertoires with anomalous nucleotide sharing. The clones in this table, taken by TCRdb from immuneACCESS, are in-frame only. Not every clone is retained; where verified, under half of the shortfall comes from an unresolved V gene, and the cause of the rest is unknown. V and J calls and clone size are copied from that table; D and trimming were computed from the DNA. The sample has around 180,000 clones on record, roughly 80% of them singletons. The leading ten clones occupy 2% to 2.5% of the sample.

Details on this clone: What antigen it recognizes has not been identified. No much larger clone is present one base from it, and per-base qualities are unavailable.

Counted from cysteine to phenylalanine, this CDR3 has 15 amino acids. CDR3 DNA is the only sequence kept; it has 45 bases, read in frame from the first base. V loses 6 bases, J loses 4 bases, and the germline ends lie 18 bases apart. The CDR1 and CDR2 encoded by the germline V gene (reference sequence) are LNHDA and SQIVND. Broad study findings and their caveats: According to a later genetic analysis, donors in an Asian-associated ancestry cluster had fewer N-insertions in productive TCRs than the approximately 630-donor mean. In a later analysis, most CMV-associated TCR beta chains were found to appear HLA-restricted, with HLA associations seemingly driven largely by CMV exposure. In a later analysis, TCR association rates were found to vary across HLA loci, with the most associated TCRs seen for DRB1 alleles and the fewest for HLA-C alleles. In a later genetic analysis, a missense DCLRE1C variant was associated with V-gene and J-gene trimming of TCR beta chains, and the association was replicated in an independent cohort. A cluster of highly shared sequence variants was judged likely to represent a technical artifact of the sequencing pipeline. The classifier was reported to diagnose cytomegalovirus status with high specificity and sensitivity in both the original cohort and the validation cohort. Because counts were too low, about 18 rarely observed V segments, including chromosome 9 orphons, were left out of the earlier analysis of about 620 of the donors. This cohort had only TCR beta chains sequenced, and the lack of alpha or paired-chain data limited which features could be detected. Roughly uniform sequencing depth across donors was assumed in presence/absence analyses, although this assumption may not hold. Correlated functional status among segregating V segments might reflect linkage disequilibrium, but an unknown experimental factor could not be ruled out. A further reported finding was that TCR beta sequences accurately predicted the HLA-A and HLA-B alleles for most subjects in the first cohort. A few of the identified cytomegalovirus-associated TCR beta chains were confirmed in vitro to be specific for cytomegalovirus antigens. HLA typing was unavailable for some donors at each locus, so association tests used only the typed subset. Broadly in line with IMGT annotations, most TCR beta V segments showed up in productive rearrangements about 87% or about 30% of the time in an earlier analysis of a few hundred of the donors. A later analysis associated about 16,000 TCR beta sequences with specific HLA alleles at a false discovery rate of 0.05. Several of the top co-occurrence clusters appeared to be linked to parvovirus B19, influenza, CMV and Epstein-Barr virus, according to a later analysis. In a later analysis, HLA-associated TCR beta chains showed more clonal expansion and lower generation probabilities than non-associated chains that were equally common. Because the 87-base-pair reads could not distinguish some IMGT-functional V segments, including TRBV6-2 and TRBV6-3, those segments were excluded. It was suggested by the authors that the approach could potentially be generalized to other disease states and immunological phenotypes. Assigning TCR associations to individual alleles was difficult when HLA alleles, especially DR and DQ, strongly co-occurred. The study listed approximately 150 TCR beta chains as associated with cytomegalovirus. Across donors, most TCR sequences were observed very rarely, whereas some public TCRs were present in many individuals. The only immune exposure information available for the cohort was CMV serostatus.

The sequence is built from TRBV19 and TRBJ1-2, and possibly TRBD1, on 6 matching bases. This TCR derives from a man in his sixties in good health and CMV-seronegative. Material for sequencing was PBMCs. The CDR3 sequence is CASSPNAGQSYGYTF. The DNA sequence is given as TGTGCCAGTAGCCCTAACGCCGGACAGTCCTATGGCTACACCTTC.